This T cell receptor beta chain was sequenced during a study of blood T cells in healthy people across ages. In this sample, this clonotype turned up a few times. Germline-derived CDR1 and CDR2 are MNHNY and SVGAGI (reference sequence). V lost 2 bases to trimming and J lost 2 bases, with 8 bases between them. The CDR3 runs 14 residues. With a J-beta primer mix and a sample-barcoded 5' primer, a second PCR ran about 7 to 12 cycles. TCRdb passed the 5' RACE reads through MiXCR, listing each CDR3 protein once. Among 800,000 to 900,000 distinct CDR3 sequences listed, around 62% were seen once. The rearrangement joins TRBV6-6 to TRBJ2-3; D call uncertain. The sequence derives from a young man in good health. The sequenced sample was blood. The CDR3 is CASSYGQVTDTQYF. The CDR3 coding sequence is TGTGCCAGCAGTTACGGGCAGGTCACAGATACGCAGTATTTT.